The T cell receptor (beta chain) under discussion was sequenced for a study of technical replicates of blood from a few donors. This clone appeared once. The CDR3 runs 14 residues. The V end lost 2 bases, the J end lost 6 bases, and 12 bases lay between the germline ends. Germline values: CDR1 SGHNT, CDR2 YYREEE (reference sequence). Here immunoSEQ multiplex PCR was the method, and the copy in TCRdb shows in-frame clones only, minus some. The sample holds about 83,000 clones, 90% to 95% seen once. What was sequenced was T cells isolated from PBMCs. The TCR comes from a human donor in good health. The V and J genes are TRBV5-4 and TRBJ2-1; a weak D match, TRBD1 (6 bases). For the CDR3, the DNA is TGTGCCAGCAGCTTCAGGGGCGCCTCCAATGAGCAGTTCTTC. It yields the protein CASSFRGASNEQFF.